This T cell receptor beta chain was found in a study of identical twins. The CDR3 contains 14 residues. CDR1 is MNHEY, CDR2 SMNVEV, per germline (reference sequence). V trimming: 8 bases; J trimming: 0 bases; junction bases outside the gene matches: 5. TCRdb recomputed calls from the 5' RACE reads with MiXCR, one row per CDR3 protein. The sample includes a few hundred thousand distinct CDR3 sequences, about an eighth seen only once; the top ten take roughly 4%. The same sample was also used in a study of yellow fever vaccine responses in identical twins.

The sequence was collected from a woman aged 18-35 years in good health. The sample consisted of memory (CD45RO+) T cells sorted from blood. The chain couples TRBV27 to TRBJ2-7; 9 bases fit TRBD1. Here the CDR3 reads CASGRDRVSYEQYF. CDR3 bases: TGTGCCAGCGGTCGGGACAGGGTCTCCTACGAGCAGTACTTC.